This is a list of T cell receptor beta chains from one sample in a study of regulatory T cells in long-lasting Graves disease. TCRdb analysed the multiplex PCR reads with MiXCR anew, one entry per CDR3 protein. The data contain roughly 510,000 distinct CDR3 sequences, 15% to 20% of them seen just once; the ten biggest clones take up around 12%. These same records also appear under a second study, on T cells in Graves' hyperthyroidism and ophthalmopathy.

Sequenced material: peripheral blood mononuclear cells (PBMCs), taken at new diagnosis, from a patient treated with antithyroid drugs. All receptors derive from a man younger than 35 with Graves disease. CDR3s include the opening cysteine and the closing phenylalanine or tryptophan. D genes are given only for firm matches. Size is omitted from some rows. Given values are once, few, many or a class for expanded clones.

J | V | size | D | DNA | CDR3
TRBJ2-2 | TRBV27 | - | - | TGTGCCAGCAGTTTATCTCACAGCGGGTGGGGCACCGGGGAGCTGTTTTTT | CASSLSHSGWGTGELFF
TRBJ1-3 | TRBV20-1 | - | - | TGCAGTGCTAGAGCTGCGACAGGTGGAAACACCATATATTTT | CSARAATGGNTIYF
TRBJ2-6 | TRBV4-2 | - | - | TGTGCCAGCAGCCACGGAGGTTTCTCTGGGGCCAACGTCCTGACTTTC | CASSHGGFSGANVLTF
TRBJ1-1 | TRBV19 | - | - | TGTGCCAGTAGTCCTCGGAGATACACTGAAGCTTTCTTT | CASSPRRYTEAFF
TRBJ1-5 | TRBV19 | few | - | TGTGCCAGTAGTATAGTTTGGGGATCGGCTCAGCCCCAGCATTTT | CASSIVWGSAQPQHF
TRBJ1-2 | TRBV14 | - | - | TGTGCCAGAACCTATGGCTACACCTTC | CARTYGYTF
TRBJ2-3 | TRBV5-8 | few | TRBD2 | TGTGCCAGCAGCGCCGGGACTAGCGGACTAGGCACAGATACGCAGTATTTT | CASSAGTSGLGTDTQYF
TRBJ2-7 | TRBV9 | few | TRBD1 | TGTGCCAGCAGCGCCCTCAGGGGGCCTACCTACGAGCAGTACTTC | CASSALRGPTYEQYF
TRBJ1-2 | TRBV3-1 | - | - | TGTGCCAGCAGCCAAGATTGGGGGGCTAGTAACTATGGCTACACCTTC | CASSQDWGASNYGYTF
TRBJ2-1 | TRBV11-3 | - | TRBD2 | TGTGCCAGCAGCTTATCGACTAGCGGGTACAATGAGCAGTTCTTC | CASSLSTSGYNEQFF
TRBJ2-3 | TRBV30 | few | - | TGTGCCTGGAGTGTTGGGGGGTTGGGAGATACGCAGTATTTT | CAWSVGGLGDTQYF
TRBJ1-6 | TRBV13 | - | - | TGTGCCAGCAACACCCGCACGGTCCTCTATAATTCACCCCTCCACTTT | CASNTRTVLYNSPLHF
TRBJ2-1 | TRBV15 | few | TRBD2 | TGTGCCACCAGCAGAGGGTGGGCTAGCGGATACAATGAGCAGTTCTTC | CATSRGWASGYNEQFF
TRBJ2-3 | TRBV30 | many | TRBD2 | TGTGCCTGGAGTGTTGGGACTAGCGCCCACGAAGATACGCAGTATTTT | CAWSVGTSAHEDTQYF
TRBJ1-2 | TRBV12-3/TRBV12-4 | many | - | TGTGCCAGCAGTCTCTTACTCGACCCGACCCTCTATGGCTACACCTTC | CASSLLLDPTLYGYTF
TRBJ1-2 | TRBV6-1 | few | - | TGTGCCACCCCCACGGGAAATGGGGGCTATGATGGCTACACCTTC | CATPTGNGGYDGYTF
TRBJ2-7 | TRBV6-2/TRBV6-3 | many | - | TGTGCCAGCAGTCCCTCAGGCATCTCCTACGAGCAGTACTTC | CASSPSGISYEQYF
TRBJ1-1 | TRBV9 | - | - | TGTGCCAGCAGCGAGGGGAGGGATAATAGGCCGAACACTGAAGCTTTCTTT | CASSEGRDNRPNTEAFF
TRBJ2-2 | TRBV30 | many | - | TGTGCCGGGCCCGGACTATCGCCCGGGGAGCTGTTTTTT | CAGPGLSPGELFF
TRBJ2-7 | TRBV6-2/TRBV6-3 | many | - | TGTGCCAGCAGTTGGACAGATCAATACGAGCAGTACTTC | CASSWTDQYEQYF
TRBJ2-7 | TRBV20-1 | - | - | TGCAGTGCTAGAGTTGCCCGGGGGTCGTCCTACGAGCAGTACTTC | CSARVARGSSYEQYF
TRBJ2-1 | TRBV20-1 | many | - | TGCAGTGCTAGAGGGTGGGGACCACGAAGCGATGAGCAGTTCTTC | CSARGWGPRSDEQFF
TRBJ1-3 | TRBV18 | - | TRBD1 | TGTGCCAGCTCATCACAGGGGGTTTCTGGAAACACCATATATTTT | CASSSQGVSGNTIYF
TRBJ2-1 | TRBV20-1 | many | - | TGCAGTGCTAGAAATATAATGGCGGGCCTGTTCTTC | CSARNIMAGLFF
TRBJ2-3 | TRBV20-1 | many | - | TGCAGTGCAATTCCGGGTCGGGGAGATACGCAGTATTTT | CSAIPGRGDTQYF
TRBJ1-1 | TRBV15 | - | - | TGTGCCACCAGCAGAGTCCGCAGGGCTGAAGCTTTCTTT | CATSRVRRAEAFF
TRBJ1-3 | TRBV10-1 | - | - | TGCGCCAGCAGTGCCGAGGGAGACTCTGGAAACACCATATATTTT | CASSAEGDSGNTIYF
TRBJ2-7 | TRBV5-1 | few | TRBD2 | TGCGCCAGCAGCTTGGGACTAGCGGGAGGTCTTCCCGAGCAGTACTTC | CASSLGLAGGLPEQYF
TRBJ1-4 | TRBV10-3 | many | - | TGTGCCATCAGTGAGTCGGTGGAAAAACTGTTTTTT | CAISESVEKLFF
TRBJ2-1 | TRBV28 | many | - | TGTGCCAGCAGTGGGAGTTTCGGCGGGATGAGAGAGAATGAGCAGTTCTTC | CASSGSFGGMRENEQFF
TRBJ1-6 | TRBV3-1 | few | - | TGTGCCAGCAGCCAAGCCGGGTCATTCATCGGGCTCAATTCACCCCTCCACTTT | CASSQAGSFIGLNSPLHF
TRBJ2-1 | TRBV5-1 | many | TRBD2 | TGCGCCAGCAGCTTGGATAGCGGGCGGGGGGAGCAGTTCTTC | CASSLDSGRGEQFF
TRBJ2-7 | TRBV4-2 | - | - | TGTGCCAGCAGCCCCCGAGGGGGTTCCTACGAGCAGTACTTC | CASSPRGGSYEQYF
TRBJ2-3 | TRBV20-1 | many | TRBD2 | TGCAGTGCTAGAGTAGCGGGGACTAGCACAGATACGCAGTATTTT | CSARVAGTSTDTQYF
TRBJ2-7 | TRBV12-3/TRBV12-4 | many | - | TGTGCCAGCAGTAGACCGGGACCCGGCTACGAGCAGTACTTC | CASSRPGPGYEQYF
TRBJ2-3 | TRBV19 | - | - | TGTGCCAGTAGTATGACCTCTGCTACTCCTACGCAGTATTTT | CASSMTSATPTQYF
TRBJ2-2 | TRBV12-3/TRBV12-4 | many | TRBD1 | TGTGCCAGCAGTCCACAGGGGGGTCTCGGGGAGCTGTTTTTT | CASSPQGGLGELFF
TRBJ2-6 | TRBV25-1 | few | TRBD1 | TGTGCCAGCCGCCCAGACAGGGGGCTGGAAGGGGCCAACGTCCTGACTTTC | CASRPDRGLEGANVLTF
TRBJ2-1 | TRBV7-9 | many | TRBD2 | TGTGCCAGCAGCTTAGCAGGACTAGCTGACAATGAGCAGTTCTTC | CASSLAGLADNEQFF
TRBJ2-1 | TRBV24-1 | - | - | TGTGCCACCAGTGCCAGGGTGGGGGAGGCCTCCTACAATGAGCAGTTCTTC | CATSARVGEASYNEQFF
TRBJ2-3 | TRBV3-1 | - | - | TGTGCCAGCAGCCAAGAGGGCCGGGACATCCCCATTAGCACAGATACGCAGTATTTT | CASSQEGRDIPISTDTQYF
TRBJ1-4 | TRBV18 | - | - | TGTGCCAGCTCAGAAGACCCAGGGTCAGCTAATGAAAAACTGGTTTTT | CASSEDPGSANEKLVF
TRBJ2-5 | TRBV2 | few | TRBD2 | TGTGCCAGCAGTGAAACCCTGGCTAGCGGGAGCCTGGAGACCCAGTACTTC | CASSETLASGSLETQYF
TRBJ1-5 | TRBV2 | few | - | TGTGCCAGCCTAGGGCGGCGAATGCCCCAGCATTTT | CASLGRRMPQHF
TRBJ1-1 | TRBV19 | - | TRBD1 | TGTGCCAGTAGTAGGCTGCGGGACAGGAACACTGAAGCTTTCTTT | CASSRLRDRNTEAFF